Shown below are 21 T cell receptor beta chains from a single sample sequenced in a study of blood T cell repertoires in COVID-19. TCRdb's copy holds only in-frame clones and misses some; the assay was immunoSEQ multiplex PCR. The data contain 250,000 to 350,000 clones, about 85% of them singletons. Sequencing used peripheral blood. Every receptor here comes from a woman aged 45 to 65 who had recovered from COVID-19.

The V and J genes are TRBV5-6 and TRBJ2-7; 9 positions match TRBD1. Germline V gene lookup returns CDR1 SGHDT and CDR2 YYEEEE. The length of the CDR3 is 12 residues. V lost 2 bases and J lost 10; bases outside the gene matches: 4. The CDR3 region is CASSLPTGGQYF. Here the CDR3 DNA reads TGTGCCAGCAGCTTACCGACAGGGGGTCAGTACTTC.

About this clone itself: A junction boundary mismatches the germline segment, possibly from a read error. The chain uses TRBV28 and TRBJ2-1, with a weak D call TRBD2 (5 bases). This CDR3 has 12 amino acids. Germline CDR1 MDHEN, CDR2 SYDVKM. CDR3 amino acids: CASSPDYHEQFF. The CDR3 DNA reads as TGTGCCAGCAGTCCCGACTACCATGAGCAGTTCTTC.

The genes are TRBV9 and TRBJ2-3, with 8 bases aligning to TRBD2. V shed 3 bases, J shed 6 bases, and the junction held 6 bases outside the gene matches. The CDR3 has 14 residues. From germline, CDR1 is SGDLS and CDR2 YYNGEE. The CDR3 spells CASSAFVAGDTQYF. In DNA, the CDR3 is TGTGCCAGCAGCGCGTTTGTAGCGGGGGATACGCAGTATTTT.

This chain joins TRBV3-1 (or the pseudogene TRBV3-2) and TRBJ1-1, with 7 bases lining up with TRBD1. The CDR3 is 15 amino acids. Trimming at V came to 4 bases and at J to 5 bases, leaving 10 bases not matched to a gene. Germline V gives CDR1 LGHDT, CDR2 YNNKEL (reference sequence). CDR3 sequence reads: CASSLENRGGTEAFF. CDR3 bases: TGTGCCAGCAGCCTCGAGAACAGGGGAGGAACTGAAGCTTTCTTT.

The rearrangement uses TRBV11-2 and TRBJ2-1; TRBD2 agrees at 8 bases. The CDR3 loop spans 17 amino acids. CDR1 is SGHAT and CDR2 is FQNNGV in the germline V gene. The J segment lost 0 bases and the V segment lost 4 bases, leaving 8 bases of the junction unmatched. This CDR3 is CASSSGGGLSSYNEQFF. The CDR3 DNA follows: TGTGCCAGCAGCTCGGGGGGGGGACTTAGCTCCTACAATGAGCAGTTCTTC.

The table lists this clone with a count of one. V usage is TRBV4-3 and J usage is TRBJ1-2, with a possible D match to TRBD1 (6 bases). Germline CDR1 LGHNA, CDR2 YSLEER. The CDR3 is made up of 15 amino acids. V lost 1 base and J lost 4, with 13 bases in between. Here the CDR3 reads CASSQGAGAIYGYTF. In DNA form, the CDR3 reads TGCGCCAGCAGCCAAGGGGCAGGGGCAATCTATGGCTACACCTTC.

The chain recombines TRBV18 with TRBJ2-7, with D perhaps TRBD1 (7 bases). Germline-derived CDR1 and CDR2 are KGHSH and LQKENI. This CDR3 region has 17 residues. The germline V and J ends were trimmed by 3 bases and 5 bases, with 23 bases remaining between them. CDR3 sequence reads: CASSPTRGERGFDEQYF. The CDR3 DNA follows: TGTGCCAGCTCACCGACCAGGGGGGAGAGGGGCTTTGACGAGCAGTACTTC. Filled out from reference TRBV18 and TRBJ2-7, the complete variable domain reads NAGVMQNPRHLVRRRGQEARLRCSPMKGHSHVYWYRQLPEEGLKFMVYLQKENIIDESGMPKERFSAEFPKEGPSILRIQQVVRGDSAAYFCASSPTRGERGFDEQYFGPGTRLTVT.

The rearrangement joins TRBV18 to TRBJ2-7; D may be TRBD1 (5 bases). Deletions cut 3 bases from V and 2 bases from J, with 11 bases between. CDR3 size: 14 residues. Per the germline V gene, CDR1 is KGHSH and CDR2 is LQKENI. The DNA of the CDR3 is TGTGCCAGCTCACCCCAAGGGGCTACCTACGAGCAGTACTTC. Protein sequence: CASSPQGATYEQYF.

Worth noting for this clone: The germline gene is not matched at one end of the junction; a read error may be the cause. The rearrangement uses TRBV28 and TRBJ1-1; TRBD1 matches 7 bases. The CDR3 covers 15 residues. CDR1 and CDR2 from the germline V gene are MDHEN and SYDVKM. CDR3 nucleotide sequence: TGTGCCAGCAGTCTATGGACAGGACGCGGCACTGAAGCTTTCTTT. Encoded protein: CASSLWTGRGTEAFF.

The V call is TRBV5-1, the J call TRBJ2-7, with 13 bases matching TRBD2. The CDR3 runs to 16 residues. CDR1 and CDR2 from the germline V gene are SGHRS and YFSETQ. Trimming at V came to 3 bases and at J to 2 bases, leaving 5 bases not matched to a gene. The CDR3 coding sequence is TGCGCCAGCAGCTGGACTAGCGGGAGTGGTCCCTACGAGCAGTACTTC. The encoded protein is CASSWTSGSGPYEQYF.

V and J are TRBV30 and TRBJ1-1; D possibly corresponds to TRBD1 (5 bases). Germline V gives CDR1 GTSNPN, CDR2 SVGIG (reference sequence). The CDR3 is made up of 12 amino acids. V lost 4 bases and J 8 bases, leaving 14 bases between the germline ends. CDR3 in amino acids: CAWIEARGEAFF. CDR3 bases: TGTGCCTGGATAGAGGCTCGGGGGGAAGCTTTCTTT.

The rearrangement uses TRBV2 and TRBJ1-1; D is unclear. CDR1 SNHLY and CDR2 FYNNEI come from the germline V gene. Between the trimmed V and J ends, which lost 3 bases and 2 bases, there was a span of 7 bases. The CDR3 runs to 13 residues. The CDR3 here is CASSDSPNTEAFF. CDR3 in DNA: TGTGCCAGCAGTGACAGTCCAAACACTGAAGCTTTCTTT.

This chain uses TRBV18 with TRBJ2-7; 10 bases are a match to TRBD2. V shed 4 bases, J shed 2 bases, and the junction held 5 bases outside the gene matches. The germline V gene has CDR1 KGHSH and CDR2 LQKENI. The CDR3 totals 15 residues. CDR3 DNA sequence: TGTGCCAGCTCACGTAGCGGGAGGCAAACCTACGAGCAGTACTTC. Translating gives CASSRSGRQTYEQYF.

The CDR3 loop is CASSSRGEGEKLFF. CDR3 in DNA: TGTGCCAGCAGCTCACGGGGGGAGGGGGAAAAACTGTTTTTT. The rearrangement joins TRBV13 to TRBJ1-4, with D tentatively TRBD1 (5 bases). Per germline, CDR1 PRHDT and CDR2 FYEKMQ (reference sequence). V lost 4 bases and J lost 8, with 14 bases in between. The CDR3 covers 14 residues.

This clone has only one observation. The genes are TRBV7-2 and TRBJ2-3, with 9 bases lining up with TRBD2. Per the germline V gene, CDR1 is SGHTA and CDR2 is FQGNSA. The CDR3 is made up of 14 amino acids. Trimming at V came to 1 base and at J to 6 bases, leaving 2 bases not matched to a gene. CDR3 region: CASSLGTSADTQYF. The CDR3 DNA is TGTGCCAGCAGCTTAGGGACTAGCGCGGATACGCAGTATTTT.

Many counts were recorded for this clone. For the CDR3, the DNA is TGTGCCAGCAGCCCCACTAGCGGGGGGGCCAAAAACATTCAGTACTTC. This sequence encodes CASSPTSGGAKNIQYF. This chain links TRBV14 with TRBJ2-4; 12 nucleotides agree with TRBD2. This CDR3 is 16 amino acids long. V gave up 4 bases and J gave up 1 base; unmatched junction bases: 2. Germline lookup yields CDR1 SGHDN and CDR2 FVKESK.

With regard to this clone: Germline and junction disagree at one end, which may indicate a read error. The rearrangement joins TRBV19 to TRBJ2-7; 10 nucleotides align to TRBD1. Germline CDR1 and CDR2: LNHDA and SQIVND (reference sequence). This CDR3 has 17 residues. CDR3 nucleotide sequence: TGTGCCAGTAGTGTAGACCCCGGGACAGGGGAAACCTACGAGCAGTACTTC. It codes for CASSVDPGTGETYEQYF.

The table lists this clone with a few counts. The genes are TRBV9 and TRBJ2-6; tentative D call: TRBD1 (5 bases). The V end was cut by 0 bases, the J end by 2 bases, with 6 bases between. CDR1 and CDR2 from the germline V gene are SGDLS and YYNGEE. This CDR3 contains 15 residues. Here the CDR3 DNA reads TGTGCCAGCAGCGTAGCAGGGACTGGGGCCAACGTCCTGACTTTC. Residues: CASSVAGTGANVLTF.

V and J are TRBV20-1 and TRBJ2-3; 9 bases fit TRBD2. The CDR3 covers 15 residues. The germline V gene encodes CDR1 DFQATT and CDR2 SNEGSKA (reference sequence). Unmatched junction bases numbered 12, after V lost 3 bases and J lost 8 bases. CDR3 region: CSASPSGGPQGTQYF. Written as DNA, the CDR3 is TGCAGTGCTAGTCCGAGCGGGGGGCCCCAGGGTACGCAGTATTTT.

The J gene is TRBJ2-2, the V gene TRBV27, with 9 positions matching TRBD1. Trimming at V came to 4 bases and at J to 6 bases, leaving 3 bases not matched to a gene. CDR3 length: 14 amino acids. Per the germline V gene, CDR1 is MNHEY and CDR2 is SMNVEV (reference sequence). CDR3 loop: CASSSQGASGELFF. CDR3 DNA sequence: TGTGCCAGCAGTTCACAGGGGGCGTCCGGGGAGCTGTTTTTT.

The rearrangement joins TRBV30 to TRBJ2-7, with 10 bases identical to TRBD2. V lost 3 bases to trimming and J lost 3 bases; unmatched junction nucleotides: 8. This CDR3 has 15 amino acids. CDR1 is GTSNPN and CDR2 is SVGIG in the germline V gene (reference sequence). As DNA, the CDR3 is TGTGCCTGGAGCTTCGGGACTAGCGTGCTCTACGAGCAGTACTTC. Protein sequence: CAWSFGTSVLYEQYF. Full variable domain (outside the CDR3, taken from reference TRBV30 and TRBJ2-7): SQTIHQWPATLVQPVGSPLSLECTVEGTSNPNLYWYRQAAGRGLQLLFYSVGIGQISSEVPQNLSASRPQDRQFILSSKKLLLSDSGFYLCAWSFGTSVLYEQYFGPGTRLTVT.